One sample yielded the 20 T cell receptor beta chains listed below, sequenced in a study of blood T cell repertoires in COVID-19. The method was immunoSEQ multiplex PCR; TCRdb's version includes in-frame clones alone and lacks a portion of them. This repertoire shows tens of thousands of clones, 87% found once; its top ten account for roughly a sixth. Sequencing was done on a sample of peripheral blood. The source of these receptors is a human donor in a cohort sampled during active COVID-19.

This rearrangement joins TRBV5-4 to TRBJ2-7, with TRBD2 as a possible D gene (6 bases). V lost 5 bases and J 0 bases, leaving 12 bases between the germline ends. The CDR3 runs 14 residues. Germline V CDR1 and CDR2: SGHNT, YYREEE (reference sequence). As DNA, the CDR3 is TGTGCCAGCAGTCCCGCGGGGAACTCCTACGAGCAGTACTTC. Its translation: CASSPAGNSYEQYF.

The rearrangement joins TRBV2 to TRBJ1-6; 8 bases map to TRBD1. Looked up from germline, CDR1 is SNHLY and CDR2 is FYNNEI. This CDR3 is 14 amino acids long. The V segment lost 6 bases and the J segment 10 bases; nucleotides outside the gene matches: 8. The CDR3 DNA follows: TGTGCCAGCAGCGAGGACAGGGTTCGGTCACCCCTCCACTTT. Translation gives CASSEDRVRSPLHF. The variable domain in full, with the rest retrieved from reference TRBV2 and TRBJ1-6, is EPEVTQTPSHQVTQMGQEVILRCVPISNHLYFYWYRQILGQKVEFLVSFYNNEISEKSEIFDDQFSVERPDGSNFTLKIRSTKLEDSAMYFCASSEDRVRSPLHFGNGTRLTVT.

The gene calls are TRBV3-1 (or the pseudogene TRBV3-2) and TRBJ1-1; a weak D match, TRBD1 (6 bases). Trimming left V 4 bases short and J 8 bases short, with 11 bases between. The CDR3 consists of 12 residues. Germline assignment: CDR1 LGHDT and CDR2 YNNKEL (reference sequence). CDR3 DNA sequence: TGTGCCAGCAGCCTCGGGACACTGGAAGCTTTCTTT. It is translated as CASSLGTLEAFF.

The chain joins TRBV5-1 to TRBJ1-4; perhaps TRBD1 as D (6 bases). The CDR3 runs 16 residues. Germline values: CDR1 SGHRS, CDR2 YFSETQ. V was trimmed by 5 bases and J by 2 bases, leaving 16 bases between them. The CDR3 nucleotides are TGCGCCAGCAGACCCACCACAGGGTCTACTAATGAAAAACTGTTTTTT. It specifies CASRPTTGSTNEKLFF.

The CDR3 DNA sequence: TGTGCCAGCAGCCCGGGACAGGGAAAGACTGAAGCTTTCTTT. The encoded protein is CASSPGQGKTEAFF. The chain recombines TRBV7-2 with TRBJ1-1; 9 bases align to TRBD1. Germline V gives CDR1 SGHTA, CDR2 FQGNSA. Unmatched junction bases numbered 6, after V lost 5 bases and J lost 5 bases. CDR3 size: 14 residues.

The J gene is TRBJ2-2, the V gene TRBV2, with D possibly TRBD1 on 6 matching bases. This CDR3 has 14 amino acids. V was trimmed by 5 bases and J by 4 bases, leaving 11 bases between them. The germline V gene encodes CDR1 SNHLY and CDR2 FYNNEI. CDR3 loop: CASSLAGVTGELFF. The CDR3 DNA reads TGTGCCAGCAGTTTGGCAGGGGTCACCGGGGAGCTGTTTTTT.

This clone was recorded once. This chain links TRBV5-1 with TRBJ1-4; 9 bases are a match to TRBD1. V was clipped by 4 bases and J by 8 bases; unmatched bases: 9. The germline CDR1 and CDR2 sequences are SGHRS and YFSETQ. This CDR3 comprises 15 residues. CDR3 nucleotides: TGCGCCAGCAGCCAGGCCGGGACAGGGTACGAAAAACTGTTTTTT. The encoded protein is CASSQAGTGYEKLFF.

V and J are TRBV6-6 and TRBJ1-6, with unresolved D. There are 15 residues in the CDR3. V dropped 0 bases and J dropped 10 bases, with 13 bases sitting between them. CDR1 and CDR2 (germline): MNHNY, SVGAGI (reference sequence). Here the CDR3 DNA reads TGTGCCAGCAGTTACTCGGGTGAACGAGGATCACCCCTCCACTTT. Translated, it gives CASSYSGERGSPLHF.

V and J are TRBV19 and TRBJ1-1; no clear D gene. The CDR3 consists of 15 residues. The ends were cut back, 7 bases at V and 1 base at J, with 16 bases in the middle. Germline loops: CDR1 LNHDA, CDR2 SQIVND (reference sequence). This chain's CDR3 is CASTSPGGGNTEAFF. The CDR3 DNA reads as TGTGCCAGTACAAGTCCGGGCGGAGGGAACACTGAAGCTTTCTTT.

CDR3 sequence (DNA): TGTGCCAGCAGCTTAGACAGGAGCGGGCAGCCCCAGCATTTT. Translating gives CASSLDRSGQPQHF. This rearrangement joins TRBV7-8 to TRBJ1-5, with D possibly matching TRBD1 (5 bases). There are 14 residues in the CDR3. The V and J ends lost 1 base and 7 bases respectively, with 11 bases between them. Germline CDR1 reads SGHVS; CDR2 reads FQNEAQ.

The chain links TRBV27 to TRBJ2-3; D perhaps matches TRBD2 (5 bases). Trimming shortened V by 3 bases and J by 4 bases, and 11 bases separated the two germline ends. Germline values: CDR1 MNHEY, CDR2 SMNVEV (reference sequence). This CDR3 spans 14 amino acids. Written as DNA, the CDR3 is TGTGCCAGCAGTTTTTCTCGCGGGCCAGATACGCAGTATTTT. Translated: CASSFSRGPDTQYF.

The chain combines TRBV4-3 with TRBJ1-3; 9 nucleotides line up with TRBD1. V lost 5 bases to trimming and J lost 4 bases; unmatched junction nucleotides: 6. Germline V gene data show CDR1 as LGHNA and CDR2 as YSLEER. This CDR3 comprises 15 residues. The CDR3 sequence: CASSAQTGGGNTIYF. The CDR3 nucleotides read TGCGCCAGCAGCGCACAGACAGGGGGAGGAAACACCATATATTTT.

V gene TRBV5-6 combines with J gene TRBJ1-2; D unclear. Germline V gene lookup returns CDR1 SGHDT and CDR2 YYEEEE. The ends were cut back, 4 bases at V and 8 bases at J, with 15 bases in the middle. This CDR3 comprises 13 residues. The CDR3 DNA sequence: TGTGCCAGCAGCCCGAGTTATTCCGGGGGCTACACCTTC. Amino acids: CASSPSYSGGYTF.

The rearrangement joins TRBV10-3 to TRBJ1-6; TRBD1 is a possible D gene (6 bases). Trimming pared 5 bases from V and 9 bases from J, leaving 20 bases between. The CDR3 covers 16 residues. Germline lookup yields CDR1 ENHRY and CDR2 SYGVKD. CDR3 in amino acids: CAISNRGGPHCSPLHF. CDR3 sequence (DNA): TGTGCCATCAGTAACCGGGGGGGGCCCCATTGTTCACCCCTCCACTTT.

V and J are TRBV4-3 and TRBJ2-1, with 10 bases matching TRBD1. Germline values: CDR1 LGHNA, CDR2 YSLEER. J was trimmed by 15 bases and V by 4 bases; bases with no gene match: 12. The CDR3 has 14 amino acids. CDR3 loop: CASSLTTGTGVPFF. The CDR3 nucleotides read TGCGCCAGCAGCCTTACTACCGGGACAGGGGTCCCGTTCTTC.

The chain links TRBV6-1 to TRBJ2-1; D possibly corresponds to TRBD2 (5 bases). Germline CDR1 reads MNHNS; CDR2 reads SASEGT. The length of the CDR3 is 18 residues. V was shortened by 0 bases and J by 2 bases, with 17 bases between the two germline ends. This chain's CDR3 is CASSEALSGVMAYNEQFF. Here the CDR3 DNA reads TGTGCCAGCAGTGAAGCGCTTTCCGGGGTAATGGCCTACAATGAGCAGTTCTTC.

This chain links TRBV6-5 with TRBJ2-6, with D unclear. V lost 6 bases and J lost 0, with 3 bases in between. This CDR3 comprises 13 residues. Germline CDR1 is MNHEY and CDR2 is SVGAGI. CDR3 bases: TGTGCCAGCAGCCGCTCTGGGGCCAACGTCCTGACTTTC. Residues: CASSRSGANVLTF.

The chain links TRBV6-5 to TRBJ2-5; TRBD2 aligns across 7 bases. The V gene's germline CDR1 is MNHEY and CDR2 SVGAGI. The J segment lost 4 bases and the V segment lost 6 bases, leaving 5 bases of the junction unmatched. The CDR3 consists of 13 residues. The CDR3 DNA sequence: TGTGCCAGCAGGCGGGGAGGGACAGAGACCCAGTACTTC. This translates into CASRRGGTETQYF.

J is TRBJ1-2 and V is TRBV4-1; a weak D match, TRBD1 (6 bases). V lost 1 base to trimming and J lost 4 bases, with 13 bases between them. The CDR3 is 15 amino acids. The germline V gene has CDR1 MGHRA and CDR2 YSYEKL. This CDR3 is CASSQAMGAAYGYTF. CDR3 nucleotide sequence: TGCGCCAGCAGCCAAGCCATGGGGGCAGCCTATGGCTACACCTTC.

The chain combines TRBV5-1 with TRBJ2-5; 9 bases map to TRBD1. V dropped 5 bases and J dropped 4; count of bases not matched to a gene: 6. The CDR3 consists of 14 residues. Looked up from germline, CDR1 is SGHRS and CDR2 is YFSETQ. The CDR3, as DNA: TGCGCCAGCAGTGGATCGGGACAGGGAGAGACCCAGTACTTC. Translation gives CASSGSGQGETQYF.